The clone carrying this T cell receptor (beta chain) was observed many times. TCRdb re-analysed the 5' RACE reads in MiXCR, keeping a single row per CDR3 protein. This table has about 20,000 distinct CDR3 sequences, approximately 6.8% appearing once. The source of the sample is a study of neurological immune-mediated disorders. The sample taken for sequencing was CD8+ T cells from blood. This TCR was recovered from a woman in her twenties or thirties with HTLV-1-associated myelopathy (HAM/TSP).

This chain's CDR3 is CASSEYGDEQYF. The CDR3 coding sequence is TGTGCCAGCAGTGAATACGGGGACGAGCAGTACTTC. This chain joins TRBV6-1 and TRBJ2-7; TRBD2 might be the D (5 bases). The CDR3 covers 12 residues. The germline V gene encodes CDR1 MNHNS and CDR2 SASEGT. Trimming took 2 bases from V and 5 from J, leaving 7 bases between them.